Presented here are 30 T cell receptor beta chains from one specimen sequenced in a study of response to subunit inactivated influenza vaccine. TCRdb called the RT-PCR reads again in MiXCR, with one record for every CDR3 protein. This sample has around 190,000 distinct CDR3 sequences; approximately 15% occur once, and the top ten carry approximately 30%. Sequences were derived from CD8+ T cells sorted from PBMCs, sampled more than 4 days after vaccination. Every receptor here comes from a man aged 50-60 years who received an inactivated influenza vaccine.

This clonotype was detected a few times. The genes are TRBV4-3 and TRBJ2-5; D gene unclear. This CDR3 spans 15 amino acids. V lost 4 bases and J lost 4, with 16 bases in between. Germline-derived CDR1 and CDR2 are LGHNA and YSLEER. In nucleotides, the CDR3 is TGCGCCAGCAGCCCGTCCCTTGGATTAGCAGAGACCCAGTACTTC. Translation: CASSPSLGLAETQYF.

A few counts support this clonotype. The chain carries TRBV3-1 and TRBJ2-7; TRBD1 aligns across 8 bases. The germline V gene has CDR1 LGHDT and CDR2 YNNKEL (reference sequence). With 1 base clipped from V and 0 bases from J, the junction kept 11 bases outside the gene matches. This CDR3 contains 18 residues. The CDR3 coding sequence is TGTGCCAGCAGCCAAGGGGGACCGGGACAGGTATTCTCCTACGAGCAGTACTTC. It codes for CASSQGGPGQVFSYEQYF.

This chain joins TRBV11-2 and TRBJ2-3; the D gene is possibly TRBD2 (6 bases). CDR1 SGHAT and CDR2 FQNNGV come from the germline V gene. V gave up 8 bases and J gave up 0 bases, with 30 bases separating them. This CDR3 has 20 residues. The CDR3 region is CASALLPGVVTIRSTDTQYF. The CDR3 coding sequence is TGTGCCAGCGCCCTCCTCCCGGGAGTGGTTACGATTAGGAGCACAGATACGCAGTATTTT.

In this sample, this clonotype turned up many times. This chain connects TRBV29-1 to TRBJ2-1, with D tentatively TRBD2 (5 bases). The germline V and J ends were trimmed by 0 bases and 4 bases, with 10 bases remaining between them. CDR3 length: 14 residues. Germline V gene lookup returns CDR1 SQVTM and CDR2 ANQGSEA. The CDR3 nucleotides read TGCAGCGTTGAAGATAGGACTTTTTACAATGAGCAGTTCTTC. This translates into CSVEDRTFYNEQFF.

This clonotype came up a few times. This chain joins TRBV7-9 and TRBJ1-2, with D possibly TRBD1 on 5 matching bases. Germline-derived CDR1 and CDR2 are SEHNR and FQNEAQ (reference sequence). V was cut by 6 bases and J by 8 bases, with 19 bases left in between. The CDR3 has 14 amino acids. The CDR3 DNA reads TGTGCCAGCAGGACCCGGGCGGAGGGGCCGGGCTACACCTTC. Residues: CASRTRAEGPGYTF.

The chain employs TRBV20-1 and TRBJ2-5; D remains ambiguous. V shed 1 base and J shed 0 bases, with 12 bases lying between them. Per the germline V gene, CDR1 is DFQATT and CDR2 is SNEGSKA (reference sequence). The CDR3 is 15 amino acids. CDR3: CSARGRVGYQETQYF. The CDR3 DNA reads TGCAGTGCTAGAGGGCGAGTGGGGTACCAAGAGACCCAGTACTTC.

This clonotype appeared many times. V is TRBV27 and J is TRBJ1-5, with 9 bases that match TRBD1. Trimming removed 2 bases from V and 0 bases from J; junction bases left unmatched: 5. Germline-derived CDR1 and CDR2 are MNHEY and SMNVEV (reference sequence). This CDR3 comprises 17 residues. CDR3 sequence (DNA): TGTGCCAGCAGTTTAATAGGACAGGGGTTTAGCAATCAGCCCCAGCATTTT. Encoded protein: CASSLIGQGFSNQPQHF.

This CDR3 reads CASRQGVAEAFF. DNA for the CDR3: TGCGCCAGCAGGCAGGGGGTGGCTGAAGCTTTCTTT. V and J are TRBV5-1 and TRBJ1-1; TRBD1 aligns across 7 bases. The CDR3 runs 12 residues. After removal of 5 bases from V and 6 bases from J, the junction contained 4 bases not matched to a gene. The germline gives CDR1 SGHRS, CDR2 YFSETQ.

This chain uses TRBV11-2 with TRBJ1-1; no reliable D call. The CDR3 has 16 residues. Between the trimmed V and J ends, which lost 0 bases and 0 bases, there was a span of 11 bases. In germline, CDR1 is SGHAT, CDR2 FQNNGV. The CDR3 reads CASSLDDPVMNTEAFF. In nucleotides, the CDR3 is TGTGCCAGCAGCTTAGATGATCCGGTCATGAACACTGAAGCTTTCTTT. Full variable domain (missing parts from reference TRBV11-2 and TRBJ1-1): EAGVAQSPRYKIIEKRQSVAFWCNPISGHATLYWYQQILGQGPKLLIQFQNNGVVDDSQLPKDRFSAERLKGVDSTLKIQPAKLEDSAVYLCASSLDDPVMNTEAFFGQGTRLTVV.

A few counts support this clonotype. The genes are TRBV2 and TRBJ2-3, with 9 bases identical to TRBD2. Trimming at V came to 4 bases and at J to 3 bases, leaving 14 bases not matched to a gene. The CDR3 loop spans 18 amino acids. Germline assignment: CDR1 SNHLY and CDR2 FYNNEI. This CDR3 is CASSVRGGGAFQTDTQYF. In nucleotides, the CDR3 is TGTGCCAGCAGTGTGAGAGGCGGGGGGGCATTTCAGACAGATACGCAGTATTTT.

This chain uses TRBV24-1 with TRBJ2-2; D is perhaps TRBD1 (6 bases). V gave up 4 bases and J gave up 10 bases, with 18 bases separating them. There are 15 residues in the CDR3. Germline CDR1 and CDR2: KGHDR and SFDVKD. For the CDR3, the DNA is TGTGCCACCAGTGACACCCGGGACACCCAGGAGGAGCTGTTTTTT. It translates to CATSDTRDTQEELFF.

This clonotype was detected ten times or more. The J gene is TRBJ2-1, the V gene TRBV4-3; D gene uncertain. The germline V gene has CDR1 LGHNA and CDR2 YSLEER. The CDR3 extends over 13 amino acids. Between the trimmed V and J ends, which lost 1 base and 7 bases, there was a span of 8 bases. CDR3 region: CASSQVYGNEQFF. In DNA, the CDR3 is TGCGCCAGCAGCCAAGTGTATGGGAATGAGCAGTTCTTC.

This clonotype has at least ten counts. J is TRBJ2-2 and V is TRBV29-1; no clear D gene. Germline CDR1 and CDR2: SQVTM and ANQGSEA. Between the trimmed V and J ends, which lost 3 bases and 1 base, there was a span of 9 bases. The CDR3 is 14 residues long. The CDR3, as DNA: TGCAGCGTTGATTCCAGAGGGAACACCGGGGAGCTGTTTTTT. This translates into CSVDSRGNTGELFF.

The rearrangement uses TRBV2 and TRBJ2-5; TRBD1 aligns across 8 bases. Germline CDR1 SNHLY, CDR2 FYNNEI. V was pared by 5 bases and J by 5 bases, with 4 bases of the junction left unmatched. This CDR3 region has 13 residues. This chain's CDR3 is CASSPGGAETQYF. The DNA of the CDR3 is TGTGCCAGCAGTCCAGGGGGCGCGGAGACCCAGTACTTC.

The CDR3 here is CASSPGQDTQYF. CDR3 nucleotides: TGTGCCAGCAGTCCAGGGCAAGATACGCAGTATTTT. The genes are TRBV6-6 and TRBJ2-3; tentative D call: TRBD1 (5 bases). Per the germline V gene, CDR1 is MNHNY and CDR2 is SVGAGI (reference sequence). The CDR3 is 12 residues long. V lost 5 bases and J 5 bases, leaving 8 bases between the germline ends.

This rearrangement joins TRBV6-1 to TRBJ1-4; 7 bases map to TRBD1. The CDR3 contains 14 residues. Unmatched junction bases numbered 5, after V lost 5 bases and J lost 5 bases. Germline CDR1 is MNHNS and CDR2 is SASEGT. For the CDR3, the DNA is TGTGCCAGCAGTACCGGGACAGCAAATGAAAAACTGTTTTTT. It yields the protein CASSTGTANEKLFF.

The J gene is TRBJ2-3, the V gene TRBV20-1; 7 positions match TRBD2. CDR3 size: 13 residues. Per the germline V gene, CDR1 is DFQATT and CDR2 is SNEGSKA (reference sequence). Losses at the gene ends were 6 bases for V and 5 bases for J; bases not matched to a gene: 8. CDR3 bases: TGCAGTGCACCGGGACTAAGGCAAGATACGCAGTATTTT. Protein: CSAPGLRQDTQYF.

This clonotype was counted ten times or more. In DNA, the CDR3 is TGTGCCAGCAGCTTAATGTCTAGCGGGTTAACAGATACGCAGTATTTT. It codes for CASSLMSSGLTDTQYF. The rearrangement links TRBV7-8 to TRBJ2-3, with 8 bases matching TRBD2. This CDR3 is built from 16 residues. Germline V CDR1 and CDR2: SGHVS, FQNEAQ. V lost 2 bases, J lost 3 bases, and 7 bases stayed unmatched.

This clonotype was seen only a few times. The chain has TRBV7-9 and TRBJ2-1, with unresolved D. There are 15 residues in the CDR3. Trimming removed 4 bases from V and 4 bases from J, with 14 bases in between. Germline lookup yields CDR1 SEHNR and CDR2 FQNEAQ (reference sequence). The CDR3 here is CASSSGSVEYNEQFF. The CDR3 nucleotides are TGTGCCAGCAGCTCCGGCTCCGTCGAATACAATGAGCAGTTCTTC.

This clonotype was seen ten or more times. The gene calls are TRBV5-1 and TRBJ2-2; 9 positions agree with TRBD2. Germline lookup yields CDR1 SGHRS and CDR2 YFSETQ. Germline trimming cut 1 base from V and 4 bases from J; bases unmatched to any gene: 11. CDR3 length: 18 residues. The CDR3 DNA sequence: TGCGCCAGCAGCTTGTATCCAGCGGGGGGCCTCGGCACCGGGGAGCTGTTTTTT. Amino acids: CASSLYPAGGLGTGELFF.

V and J are TRBV6-5 and TRBJ1-5, with D maybe TRBD1 (6 bases). V shed 1 base and J shed 4 bases, with 11 bases lying between them. There are 15 residues in the CDR3. Germline V gene sequence: CDR1 MNHEY, CDR2 SVGAGI. The CDR3 protein is CASSYFGGLNQPQHF. The CDR3 bases are TGTGCCAGCAGTTACTTCGGGGGGCTGAATCAGCCCCAGCATTTT.

The chain employs TRBV15 and TRBJ2-3, with a tentative D call TRBD2 (7 bases). The CDR3 runs 16 residues. Germline V gene data show CDR1 as LNHNV and CDR2 as YYDKDF (reference sequence). The V end lost 0 bases, the J end lost 8 bases, and 18 bases lay between the germline ends. CDR3 coding DNA: TGTGCCACCAGCAGAGATTCAGAGTGGGGGGGCAGTACGCAGTATTTT. Translation gives CATSRDSEWGGSTQYF.

This clonotype was seen more than once but under ten times. This chain joins TRBV5-1 and TRBJ1-6; D is undetermined. V was cut by 0 bases and J by 0 bases, with 13 bases left in between. Per the germline V gene, CDR1 is SGHRS and CDR2 is YFSETQ. This CDR3 has 18 residues. The CDR3 loop reads CASSLVGPLASYNSPLHF. DNA of the CDR3: TGCGCCAGCAGCTTGGTTGGCCCCCTCGCCTCCTATAATTCACCCCTCCACTTT. The variable domain in full, with the rest retrieved from reference TRBV5-1 and TRBJ1-6, is KAGVTQTPRYLIKTRGQQVTLSCSPISGHRSVSWYQQTPGQGLQFLFEYFSETQRNKGNFPGRFSGRQFSNSRSEMNVSTLELGDSALYLCASSLVGPLASYNSPLHFGNGTRLTVT.

The chain recombines TRBV15 with TRBJ2-5; TRBD1 matches at 7 bases. The CDR3 extends over 15 amino acids. Germline values: CDR1 LNHNV, CDR2 YYDKDF (reference sequence). Trimming at V came to 0 bases and at J to 7 bases, leaving 8 bases not matched to a gene. CDR3 sequence (DNA): TGTGCCACCAGCAGAGATCTTGACAGGGCGGCGACCCAGTACTTC. This gives the protein CATSRDLDRAATQYF.

The chain couples TRBV4-3 to TRBJ2-1; possibly TRBD1 or TRBD2 for D (5 bases each). V lost 4 bases, J lost 7 bases, and 14 bases lay in between. Looked up from germline, CDR1 is LGHNA and CDR2 is YSLEER. The CDR3 is 14 amino acids. CDR3 sequence (DNA): TGCGCCAGCAGCCCGTCGCAGGGAGCGAATGAGCAGTTCTTC. It encodes CASSPSQGANEQFF.

J is TRBJ2-7 and V is TRBV7-2; D not certain. The V gene's germline CDR1 is SGHTA and CDR2 FQGNSA. Trimming left V 3 bases short and J 1 base short, with 10 bases between. The CDR3 has 14 amino acids. The CDR3 sequence: CASSFPGHSYEQYF. In nucleotides, the CDR3 is TGTGCCAGCAGCTTCCCAGGCCATTCCTACGAGCAGTACTTC.

The chain couples TRBV11-3 to TRBJ2-1; 7 bases line up with TRBD1. V lost 0 bases, J lost 7 bases, and 6 bases stayed unmatched. Germline V CDR1 and CDR2: SGHNT, YENEEA. This CDR3 spans 15 amino acids. The CDR3 region has the DNA TGTGCCAGCAGCTTAGATCAGGGGACAGTAAATGAGCAGTTCTTC. This sequence encodes CASSLDQGTVNEQFF.

The chain recombines TRBV7-9 with TRBJ2-5; D call uncertain. CDR1 SEHNR and CDR2 FQNEAQ come from the germline V gene (reference sequence). Trimming took off 4 bases at V and 0 bases at J, with 9 bases between the two ends. This CDR3 is 14 amino acids long. In nucleotides, the CDR3 is TGTGCCAGCAGCTATGGATCGTACCAAGAGACCCAGTACTTC. It yields the protein CASSYGSYQETQYF.

V and J are TRBV6-1 and TRBJ2-3; 7 nucleotides agree with TRBD1. V was pared by 6 bases and J by 0 bases, with 6 bases of the junction left unmatched. Germline assignment: CDR1 MNHNS and CDR2 SASEGT. The CDR3 is 15 amino acids. The CDR3 nucleotides read TGTGCCAGCAGCCGCCAGACAGGGAGCACAGATACGCAGTATTTT. It codes for CASSRQTGSTDTQYF.

The CDR3: CASSPGTLSSYNEQFF. As DNA, the CDR3 is TGTGCCAGCAGCCCCGGGACCTTATCCTCCTACAATGAGCAGTTCTTC. The chain links TRBV7-9 to TRBJ2-1; possibly TRBD1 or TRBD2 for D (5 bases each). The V gene lost 5 bases and the J gene lost 0 bases, with 14 bases spanning the gap. This CDR3 is built from 16 residues. From germline, CDR1 is SEHNR and CDR2 FQNEAQ (reference sequence).